This T cell receptor (beta chain) was profiled in a study of cytotoxic CD8 clonotypes in ibrutinib-treated CLL. Study background: Of a cohort that held some twelve relapsed/refractory and some 16 treatment-naive patients, fewer than 18 were IGHV unmutated. Samples yielded averages of hundreds of thousands of productive templates and 94,000 or so productive rearrangements. Study-level findings and limits: Investigators sampled sustained-remission and progressing patients at differing times.

As to this clone: The antigen is unknown.

Sequenced by immunoSEQ multiplex PCR; TCRdb stores in-frame clones only, minus some. The table includes 58,000 or so clones, roughly 59% detected once. Sequenced here: PBMCs, sampled after 12 months of ibrutinib treatment. The source of this sequence is a human donor with chronic lymphocytic leukemia.

In DNA, the CDR3 is TGTGCCAGCTCACCATTAGCGGGGGGCGCAGATACGCAGTATTTT. It yields the protein CASSPLAGGADTQYF. The chain recombines TRBV18 with TRBJ2-3; 10 bases are shared with TRBD2. Germline values: CDR1 KGHSH, CDR2 LQKENI. The length of the CDR3 is 15 residues. The trim removed 2 bases at V and 4 bases at J, leaving 3 bases unmatched.